This T cell receptor (beta chain) was recorded in a study of PD-1 blockade in mismatch repair-deficient tumors (dated by TCRdb to about 2017). Concerning the study at large: Between September 2013 and 2016, the trial enrolled 86 consecutive patients with more than nine types of mismatch repair-deficient cancer, all of whom had received prior treatment and were progressing. Tumor-associated T cell clones were tracked in the peripheral blood of patients responding to PD-1 blockade by deep sequencing of TCR CDR3 regions. The paper's findings and limits, for the study overall: Of about 7 peptides, three triggered clonal expansion, producing over a hundred unique blood TCRs, of which about 7 were also present in tumor, and every positive peptide came from a frameshift mutation. Rapid expansion after pembrolizumab followed by contraction, generally before radiologic responses, was shown by tumor-resident clones, which were often undetectable in blood before treatment.

Points on this clone: Its cognate antigen has yet to be identified. The sample holds no much larger clone one base away, and base qualities are not on file.

The cysteine opens and the phenylalanine closes a CDR3 of 17 amino acids. The read is trimmed to its CDR3 DNA, 51 bases read in frame from base 1. A distance of 12 bases separates the germline ends of V and J, which lose 2 bases and 1 base respectively. The germline V gene specifies SGHTA as CDR1 and FQGTGA as CDR2. The library was made by the immunoSEQ multiplex PCR assay. On the study's bioinformatics: Clones were defined as neoantigen-specific by significant expansion to the relevant peptide and no significant expansion to any other tested peptide. As stored in TCRdb, this immuneACCESS dataset retains in-frame rearrangements with V and J assigned. A fraction of the clones does not appear; measured against another copy, unresolved V genes explain less than half of the discrepancy, and the remainder lacks a known reason. The DNA was the basis for D and trimming; V, J and clone size are from that table. The sample includes approximately 10,000 clones, with around nine tenths observed a single time. The ten largest account for 12% of the sample.

In light of the paper, this sample's time point label describes: roughly 11-day in vitro stimulation with candidate neoantigen peptide 7. For every enrolled patient, mismatch repair deficiency was confirmed by either polymerase chain reaction or immunohistochemistry. Three patients who responded to pembrolizumab therapy underwent TCR sequencing. Several ELISpot-reactive candidate neoantigen peptides were each used in a roughly 10-day in vitro stimulation before TCR sequencing. A control culture lacking peptide was run in an identical manner and was used as the baseline for calculation of clone fold changes. In the phase II trial, pembrolizumab PD-1 blockade was tested prospectively in advanced mismatch repair-deficient cancers, no matter which tissue of origin the cancers came from.

The sequencing used cells cultured in vitro, collected from a patient treated with pembrolizumab. The receptor was isolated from an adult with mismatch repair-deficient cancer. The chain joins TRBV7-3 to TRBJ2-6; too little of a D gene remains to name it. At the DNA level, the sequence is TGTGCCAGCAGCTTACGAGGTCAAAGATCTGGGGCCAACGTCCTGACTTTC. This is translated as CASSLRGQRSGANVLTF.